The sequence of this T cell receptor (beta chain) was determined in a study of beta chain features in type 1 diabetes. Blood was collected once per donor into heparin, averaging roughly 120 mL. CD45RO/CCR7/CD25/CD127/CD95/CD27 staining was used to isolate CD4+ naive, central memory, regulatory and stem cell-like memory cells by sorting. Expressed TCRB transcripts were sequenced, since all the RNA that had been isolated was reverse transcribed. The data were produced by immunoSEQ multiplex PCR, yet TCRdb's version contains in-frame clones alone and is incomplete. This sample has 50,000 or so clones, with roughly 40% found just once. Notes on this clone: Its specificity is unknown.

General study findings and limits: Cells with high TCR expression could be over-represented by cDNA sequencing. VDJ junctions in type 1 diabetes patients carried more deletions and fewer insertions. The study found moderately but significantly shorter TCRB CDR3s in all four CD4+ subsets of Type 1 diabetes patients.

The CDR3 runs to 13 residues. The V gene lost 1 base and the J gene lost 10 bases, with 12 bases spanning the gap. Germline assignment: CDR1 MRHNA and CDR2 SNTAGT. The receptor was isolated from a man between 25 and 39 years old with type 1 diabetes. The chain links TRBV6-4 to TRBJ2-3; D not certain. Sequenced: stem cell memory CD4+ T cells from blood. The CDR3 protein is CASSDLTPRSQYF. DNA of the CDR3: TGTGCCAGCAGTGACTTGACTCCGAGGTCGCAGTATTTT.